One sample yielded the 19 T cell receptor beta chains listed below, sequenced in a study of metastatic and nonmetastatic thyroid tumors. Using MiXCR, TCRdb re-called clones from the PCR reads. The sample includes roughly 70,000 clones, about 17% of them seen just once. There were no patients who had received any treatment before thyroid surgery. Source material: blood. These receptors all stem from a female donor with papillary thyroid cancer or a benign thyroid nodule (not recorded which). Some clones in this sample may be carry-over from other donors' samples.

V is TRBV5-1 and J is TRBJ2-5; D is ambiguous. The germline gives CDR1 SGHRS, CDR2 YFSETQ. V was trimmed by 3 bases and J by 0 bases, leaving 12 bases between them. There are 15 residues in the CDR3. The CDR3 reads CASSYRGDNQETQYF. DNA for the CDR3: TGCGCCAGCAGCTACCGCGGAGACAACCAAGAGACCCAGTACTTC.

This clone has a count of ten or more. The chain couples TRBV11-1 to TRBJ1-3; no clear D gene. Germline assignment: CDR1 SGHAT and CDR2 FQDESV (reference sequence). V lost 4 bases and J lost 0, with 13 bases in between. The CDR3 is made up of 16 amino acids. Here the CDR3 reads CASSYPRQTSGNTIYF. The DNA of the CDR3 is TGTGCCAGCAGCTACCCTAGGCAGACCTCTGGAAACACCATATATTTT. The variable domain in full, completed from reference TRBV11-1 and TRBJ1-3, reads EAEVAQSPRYKITEKSQAVAFWCDPISGHATLYWYRQILGQGPELLVQFQDESVVDDSQLPKDRFSAERLKGVDSTLKIQPAELGDSAMYLCASSYPRQTSGNTIYFGEGSWLTVV.

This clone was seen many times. The CDR3 here is CAIQQGPSYEQYF. The CDR3 nucleotides are TGTGCCATACAACAGGGGCCCTCCTACGAGCAGTACTTC. The J gene is TRBJ2-7, the V gene TRBV6-1; 7 bases are a match to TRBD1. Losses at the gene ends were 10 bases for V and 0 bases for J; bases not matched to a gene: 6. The germline V gene encodes CDR1 MNHNS and CDR2 SASEGT. The CDR3 has 13 amino acids.

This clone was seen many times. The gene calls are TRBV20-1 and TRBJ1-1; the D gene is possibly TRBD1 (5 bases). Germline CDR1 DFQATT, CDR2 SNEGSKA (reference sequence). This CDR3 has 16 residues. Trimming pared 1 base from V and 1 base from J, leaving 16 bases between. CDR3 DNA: TGCAGTGCTAGAGCGACCTCAGGGAGTCCGAACACTGAAGCTTTCTTT. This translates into CSARATSGSPNTEAFF.

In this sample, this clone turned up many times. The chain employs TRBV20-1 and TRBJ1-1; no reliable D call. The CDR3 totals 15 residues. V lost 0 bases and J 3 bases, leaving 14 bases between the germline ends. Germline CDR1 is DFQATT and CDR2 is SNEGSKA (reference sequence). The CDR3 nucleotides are TGCAGTGCTAGAGATGAAGAGGACTTCTACACTGAAGCTTTCTTT. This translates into CSARDEEDFYTEAFF.

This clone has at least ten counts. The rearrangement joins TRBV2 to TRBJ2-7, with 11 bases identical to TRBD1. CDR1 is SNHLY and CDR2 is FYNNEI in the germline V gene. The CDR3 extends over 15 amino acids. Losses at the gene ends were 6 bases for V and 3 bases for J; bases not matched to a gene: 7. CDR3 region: CASSAGTGGNYEQYF. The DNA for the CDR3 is TGTGCCAGCAGCGCCGGGACAGGGGGTAACTACGAGCAGTACTTC.

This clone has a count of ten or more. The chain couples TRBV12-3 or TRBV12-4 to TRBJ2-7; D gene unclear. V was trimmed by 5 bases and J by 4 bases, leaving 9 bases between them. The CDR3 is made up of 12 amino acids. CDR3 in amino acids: CASSTQIYEQYF. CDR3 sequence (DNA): TGTGCCAGCAGTACACAGATTTACGAGCAGTACTTC.

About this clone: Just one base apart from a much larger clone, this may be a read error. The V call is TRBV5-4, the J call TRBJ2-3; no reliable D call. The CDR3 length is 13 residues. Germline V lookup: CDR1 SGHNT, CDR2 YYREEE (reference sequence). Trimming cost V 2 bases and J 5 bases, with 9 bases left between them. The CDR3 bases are TGTGCCAGCAGCTTAGACCCCAAAGATACGCAGTATTTT. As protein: CASSLDPKDTQYF.

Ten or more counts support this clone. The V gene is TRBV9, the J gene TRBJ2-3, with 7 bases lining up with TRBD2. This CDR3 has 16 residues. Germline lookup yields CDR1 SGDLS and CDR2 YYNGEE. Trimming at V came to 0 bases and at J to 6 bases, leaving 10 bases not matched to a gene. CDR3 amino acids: CASSVGGRGDVDTQYF. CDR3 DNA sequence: TGTGCCAGCAGCGTAGGCGGGAGAGGGGACGTGGATACGCAGTATTTT.

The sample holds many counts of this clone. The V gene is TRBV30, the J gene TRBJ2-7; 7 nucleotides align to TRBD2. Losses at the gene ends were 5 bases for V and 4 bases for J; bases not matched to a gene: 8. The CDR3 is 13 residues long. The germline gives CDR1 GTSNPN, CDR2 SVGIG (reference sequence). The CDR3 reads CAWGGGRGYEQYF. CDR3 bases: TGTGCCTGGGGGGGGGGTAGGGGTTACGAGCAGTACTTC.

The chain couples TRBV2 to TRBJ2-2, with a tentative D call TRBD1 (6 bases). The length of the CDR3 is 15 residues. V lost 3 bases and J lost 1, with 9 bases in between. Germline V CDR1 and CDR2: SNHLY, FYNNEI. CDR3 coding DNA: TGTGCCAGCAGTGAGCTACAGGGGAACACCGGGGAGCTGTTTTTT. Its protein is CASSELQGNTGELFF.

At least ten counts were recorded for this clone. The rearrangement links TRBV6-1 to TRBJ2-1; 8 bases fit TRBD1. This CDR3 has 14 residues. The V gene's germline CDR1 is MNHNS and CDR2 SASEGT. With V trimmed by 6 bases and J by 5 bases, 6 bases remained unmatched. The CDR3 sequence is CASSGQGRNNEQFF. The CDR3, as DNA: TGTGCCAGCAGCGGACAGGGACGGAACAATGAGCAGTTCTTC.

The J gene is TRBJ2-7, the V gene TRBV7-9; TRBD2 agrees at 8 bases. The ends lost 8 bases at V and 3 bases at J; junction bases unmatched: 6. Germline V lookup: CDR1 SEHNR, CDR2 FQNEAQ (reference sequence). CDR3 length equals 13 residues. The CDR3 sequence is CASGTGGNYEQYV. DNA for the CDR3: TGTGCCAGCGGCACGGGGGGGAACTACGAGCAGTACGTC.

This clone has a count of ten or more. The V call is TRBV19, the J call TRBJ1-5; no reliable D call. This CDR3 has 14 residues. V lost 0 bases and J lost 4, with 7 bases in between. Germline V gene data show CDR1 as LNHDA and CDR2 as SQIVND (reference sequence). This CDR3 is CASSIDILNQPQHF. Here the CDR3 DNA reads TGTGCCAGTAGTATAGATATATTAAATCAGCCCCAGCATTTT.

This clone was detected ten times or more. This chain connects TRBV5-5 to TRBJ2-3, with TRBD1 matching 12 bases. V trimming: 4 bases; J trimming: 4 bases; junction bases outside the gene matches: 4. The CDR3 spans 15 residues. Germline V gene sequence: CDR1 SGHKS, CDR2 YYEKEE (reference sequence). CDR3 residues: CASSRGTGGADTQYF. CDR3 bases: TGTGCCAGCAGCCGCGGGACAGGGGGCGCAGATACGCAGTATTTT.

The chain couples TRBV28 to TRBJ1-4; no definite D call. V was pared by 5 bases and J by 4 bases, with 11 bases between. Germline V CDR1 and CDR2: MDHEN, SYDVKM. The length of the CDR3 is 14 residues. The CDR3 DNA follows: TGTGCCAGCAGTCCGAACAGCCGTAATGAAAAACTGTTTTTT. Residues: CASSPNSRNEKLFF.

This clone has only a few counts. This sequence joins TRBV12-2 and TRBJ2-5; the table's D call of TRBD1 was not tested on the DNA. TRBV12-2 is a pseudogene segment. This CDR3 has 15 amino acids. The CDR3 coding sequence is TGTGCAAGTCGCTATTTACAGGCCTACGAAGAGACCCAGTACTTC. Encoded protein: CASRYLQAYEETQYF.

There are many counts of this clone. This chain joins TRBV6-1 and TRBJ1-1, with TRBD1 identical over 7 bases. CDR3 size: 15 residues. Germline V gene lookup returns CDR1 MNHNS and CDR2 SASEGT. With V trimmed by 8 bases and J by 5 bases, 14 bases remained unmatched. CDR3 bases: TGTGCCAGCCGCTTGGAGTTGGGACAGAAAACTGAAGCTTTCTTT. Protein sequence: CASRLELGQKTEAFF.

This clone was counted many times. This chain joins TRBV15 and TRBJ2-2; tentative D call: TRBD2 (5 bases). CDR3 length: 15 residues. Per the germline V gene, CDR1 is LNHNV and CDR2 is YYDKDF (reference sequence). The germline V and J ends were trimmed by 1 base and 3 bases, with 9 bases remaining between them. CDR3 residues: CATSRVGGYTGELFF. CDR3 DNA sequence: TGTGCCACCAGCAGAGTAGGAGGCTACACCGGGGAGCTGTTTTTT. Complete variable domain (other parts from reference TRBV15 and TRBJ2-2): DAMVIQNPRYQVTQFGKPVTLSCSQTLNHNVMYWYQQKSSQAPKLLFHYYDKDFNNEADTPDNFQSRRPNTSFCFLDIRSPGLGDTAMYLCATSRVGGYTGELFFGEGSRLTVL.